The rows below give T cell receptor beta chains drawn from one sample of a study of early T cells in non-severe SARS-CoV-2 infection. TCRdb fed the 5' RACE reads into MiXCR, producing one record per CDR3 protein. The table shows tens of thousands of distinct CDR3 sequences, with less than 6.5% occurring only once. The specimen was whole blood. The source is an adult who was a healthcare worker with PCR-confirmed SARS-CoV-2 infection or an uninfected control (not recorded which). The CDR3 runs from the conserved cysteine through the conserved F or W. D genes are given only for firm matches. Expanded clones get a size class; other rows say once, few or many, or leave the size out.

j_gene,abundance,v_gene,d_gene,CDR3nt,CDR3aa
TRBJ2-3,many,TRBV29-1,.,TGCAGCGCCAGACTGACTAACGGAGATACGCAGTATTTT,CSARLTNGDTQYF
TRBJ2-1,many,TRBV20-1,TRBD2,TGCAGTGCTAGATCTCTAGCGGGAGGGCCCTCCTACAATGAGCAGTTCTTC,CSARSLAGGPSYNEQFF
TRBJ2-7,many,TRBV7-6,.,TGTGCCAGCAGCGGGGGCGTAACTCACGAGCAGTACTTC,CASSGGVTHEQYF
TRBJ2-7,many,TRBV5-5,.,TGTGCCAGCAGTCCGGGACACCGCTACGAGCAGTACTTC,CASSPGHRYEQYF
TRBJ2-7,many,TRBV20-1,TRBD1,TGCAGTGCTGCCTGGACAGGGGGGATGAACGAGCAGTACTTC,CSAAWTGGMNEQYF
TRBJ2-7,many,TRBV20-1,.,TGCAGTGCCGGAGGTGAGCTTAACGAGCAGTACTTC,CSAGGELNEQYF
TRBJ2-1,.,TRBV7-6,TRBD2,TGTGCCAGCAGCTTAGGACCCCGCGGGAGGACCTACAATGAGCAGTTCTTC,CASSLGPRGRTYNEQFF
TRBJ1-5,many,TRBV30,.,TGTGCCTGGAGTACAGGGAGCGATCAGCCCCAGCATTTT,CAWSTGSDQPQHF
TRBJ1-1,many,TRBV7-2,TRBD1,TGTGCCAGCAGCTCGGACAGGGTGCCAGCTTTCTTT,CASSSDRVPAFF
TRBJ1-2,few,TRBV6-6,TRBD1,TGTGCCAGCAGTTGGGACAGAGGTAATGGCTACACCTTC,CASSWDRGNGYTF
TRBJ2-2,few,TRBV29-1,TRBD1,TGCAGCGTTGGTACAGGGACAGGGGGCACCGGGGAGCTGTTTTTT,CSVGTGTGGTGELFF
TRBJ1-1,many,TRBV12-3/TRBV12-4,.,TGTGCCAGCAGTGATGGACGGGTCGGCGGCACTGAAGCTTTCTTT,CASSDGRVGGTEAFF
TRBJ1-2,few,TRBV29-1,.,TGCAGCGTTGGTGGAGTAGGGGAGTATGGCTACACCTTC,CSVGGVGEYGYTF
TRBJ1-1,many,TRBV7-9,TRBD1,TGTGCCAGCAGCACTCAGGGGGCACACACTGAAGCTTTCTTT,CASSTQGAHTEAFF
TRBJ1-1,many,TRBV7-2,.,TGTGCCAGCAGACTGTACACTCAGGGGTTCTCCACTGAAGCTTTCTTT,CASRLYTQGFSTEAFF
TRBJ2-7,many,TRBV28,.,TGTGCCAGCAGTTTACCCCCCCGATCCCACGAGCAGTACTTC,CASSLPPRSHEQYF
TRBJ2-2,many,TRBV2,TRBD2,TGTGCCAGCAGTCATAGCGGGAGGGCTAACACCGGGGAGCTGTTTTTT,CASSHSGRANTGELFF
TRBJ2-3,many,TRBV12-3/TRBV12-4,TRBD2,TGTGCCAGCAGTGGGTCAAGCGGGGAGGGGACAGATACGCAGTATTTT,CASSGSSGEGTDTQYF
TRBJ1-2,many,TRBV10-3,.,TGTGCCATCAGTGAGTCGATGGAGGGCAGCACCTATGGCTACACCTTC,CAISESMEGSTYGYTF
TRBJ1-2,many,TRBV27,TRBD1,TGTGCCAGCAGATATGCAGGGGGCGATGGCTACACCTTC,CASRYAGGDGYTF
TRBJ1-4,many,TRBV5-1,TRBD1,TGCGCCAGCAGCCCCGAAGGGACAGTGAATGAAAAACTGTTTTTT,CASSPEGTVNEKLFF
TRBJ2-5,many,TRBV7-9,.,TGTGCCAGCAGCTTAGTCCGACAAGAGACCCAGTACTTC,CASSLVRQETQYF
TRBJ2-1,many,TRBV20-1,TRBD2,TGCAGTGGGCGGGAGACCAATGAGCAGTTCTTC,CSGRETNEQFF
TRBJ1-3,.,TRBV18,.,TGTGCCAGCTCACCAGGGGAGAACGTCTCTGGAAACACCATATATTTT,CASSPGENVSGNTIYF
TRBJ1-5,.,TRBV4-3,.,TGCGCCAGCAGCCAAGATTGGGGGGGCAATCAGCCCCAGCATTTT,CASSQDWGGNQPQHF
TRBJ2-1,.,TRBV6-2/TRBV6-3,.,TGTGCCAGCACTCTCCCTGGGCGAAATGAGCAGTTCTTC,CASTLPGRNEQFF
TRBJ1-2,many,TRBV6-5,.,TGTGCCAGCAGCCCGGGCCCAGTCGGCTATGGCTACACCTTC,CASSPGPVGYGYTF
TRBJ1-1,many,TRBV21-1,.,TGTGCCAGCAGCCCCCGTCGGGGGGCGGGTACTGAAGCTTTCTTT,CASSPRRGAGTEAFF
TRBJ1-5,many,TRBV6-6,.,TGTGCCAGCACCCCGACAGGCATACAACAGCCCCAGCATTTT,CASTPTGIQQPQHF
TRBJ2-7,many,TRBV19,TRBD1,TGTGCCTCCCAGACAGGGCACCTAGGAAGATACGAGCAGTACTTC,CASQTGHLGRYEQYF
TRBJ1-1,many,TRBV27,TRBD1,TGTGCCAGCAGTTTACAGGGGGCGAACACTGAAGCTTTCTTT,CASSLQGANTEAFF
TRBJ2-7,many,TRBV7-8,.,TGTGCCAGCAGCCCTTCCGGGGGCAGGGTGGGTGGCGAGCAGTACTTC,CASSPSGGRVGGEQYF
TRBJ1-4,many,TRBV6-1,.,TGTGCCAGCAGTGAGGCGGGCTCAAATGAAAAACTGTTTTTT,CASSEAGSNEKLFF
TRBJ2-1,few,TRBV4-3,.,TGCGCCAGCAGCCAAGATCGCGTTGAGCAGTTCTTC,CASSQDRVEQFF
TRBJ2-7,few,TRBV29-1,.,TGCAGCGTTGAATCGTACGGGGCCGAGCAGTACTTC,CSVESYGAEQYF
TRBJ2-5,many,TRBV19,.,TGTGCCAGCTCCTCACAAGACCCACAAGAGACCCAGTACTTC,CASSSQDPQETQYF